The 17 T cell receptor beta chains below come from one sample, sequenced in a study of T cell responses to AZD1222 COVID-19 vaccine. Assay used: immunoSEQ multiplex PCR; TCRdb lists only in-frame clones, some missing. The table includes around 100,000 clones, over 75% detected once. Sequencing used peripheral blood, obtained 28 days after the second AZD1222 dose. These receptors all come from an adult who received the AZD1222 COVID-19 vaccine.

The V call is TRBV27, the J call TRBJ2-6; 9 nucleotides line up with TRBD1. V shed 2 bases, J shed 3 bases, and the junction held 5 bases outside the gene matches. The CDR3 is made up of 17 amino acids. Germline assignment: CDR1 MNHEY and CDR2 SMNVEV (reference sequence). The CDR3 nucleotides are TGTGCCAGCAGTTTAGTGACAGGGGGTCGTGGGGCCAACGTCCTGACTTTC. Its translation: CASSLVTGGRGANVLTF.

To note about this clone: Since the CDR3 does not end with the conserved phenylalanine or tryptophan, this likely comes from a read error. The DNA is left out, because the CDR3 cannot be placed on it with certainty; the CDR3 is given as TCRdb lists it. V and J are TRBV24-1 and TRBJ2-7; no check of the table's D call, TRBD2, against the DNA was made. The CDR3 spans 10 residues, counting both ends. CDR1 KGHDR and CDR2 SFDVKD come from the germline V gene. CDR3 in amino acids: CATSDAGNRN.

The J gene is TRBJ2-1, the V gene TRBV7-9; D ambiguous. Germline CDR1 and CDR2: SEHNR and FQNEAQ (reference sequence). Trimming took 5 bases from V and 0 from J, leaving 11 bases between them. The CDR3 has 15 residues. The DNA of the CDR3 is TGTGCCAGCAGCCCAGCTTCGGGCTCCTACAATGAGCAGTTCTTC. It encodes CASSPASGSYNEQFF. Complete variable domain (other parts from reference TRBV7-9 and TRBJ2-1): DTGVSQNPRHKITKRGQNVTFRCDPISEHNRLYWYRQTLGQGPEFLTYFQNEAQLEKSRLLSDRFSAERPKGSFSTLEIQRTEQGDSAMYLCASSPASGSYNEQFFGPGTRLTVL.

V is TRBV19 and J is TRBJ1-5; 8 positions match TRBD1. The CDR3 extends over 14 amino acids. The V and J ends lost 1 base and 9 bases, in that order; junction bases with no gene match: 5. Per the germline V gene, CDR1 is LNHDA and CDR2 is SQIVND (reference sequence). DNA for the CDR3: TGTGCCAGTAGTATAGGCCAGGGGGCCCGGCCCCAGCATTTT. As protein: CASSIGQGARPQHF.

This clone was observed a single time. The rearrangement links TRBV27 to TRBJ2-5, with D perhaps matching TRBD1 (6 bases). The germline V gene encodes CDR1 MNHEY and CDR2 SMNVEV (reference sequence). V lost 1 base, J lost 3 bases, and 27 bases lay in between. This CDR3 region has 20 residues. The DNA of the CDR3 is TGTGCCAGCAGTTTATTGGGACACCTAGCTCGTAACGAGGGGGAAGAGACCCAGTACTTC. Its protein is CASSLLGHLARNEGEETQYF.

V gene TRBV9 combines with J gene TRBJ2-2, with 7 bases fitting TRBD1. V dropped 4 bases and J dropped 5; count of bases not matched to a gene: 11. The CDR3 is made up of 16 amino acids. The V gene's germline CDR1 is SGDLS and CDR2 YYNGEE. CDR3 loop: CASSSRQGPNTGELFF. The CDR3 region has the DNA TGTGCCAGCAGCTCGCGACAGGGCCCAAATACCGGGGAGCTGTTTTTT.

The chain has TRBV18 and TRBJ1-1; perhaps TRBD1 as D (5 bases). V was cut by 3 bases and J by 3 bases, with 14 bases left in between. The V gene's germline CDR1 is KGHSH and CDR2 LQKENI. The CDR3 length is 15 residues. The CDR3, as DNA: TGTGCCAGCTCACCTTGGAGCAGGGCAGACACTGAAGCTTTCTTT. Its protein is CASSPWSRADTEAFF.

V usage is TRBV6-5 and J usage is TRBJ2-7, with D uncertain. CDR3 length equals 14 residues. The germline V and J ends were trimmed by 6 bases and 7 bases, with 19 bases remaining between them. Germline-derived CDR1 and CDR2 are MNHEY and SVGAGI. CDR3 loop: CASSRPGVMGEQYF. In nucleotides, the CDR3 is TGTGCCAGCAGCCGCCCGGGCGTTATGGGGGAGCAGTACTTC.

The rearrangement joins TRBV6-5 to TRBJ1-2; 10 bases are a match to TRBD1. V lost 2 bases, J lost 4 bases, and 7 bases stayed unmatched. The germline CDR1 and CDR2 sequences are MNHEY and SVGAGI. The CDR3 is 16 residues long. CDR3 sequence reads: CASSYDPDRGFYGYTF. CDR3 sequence (DNA): TGTGCCAGCAGTTACGACCCGGACAGGGGGTTCTATGGCTACACCTTC.

The rearrangement joins TRBV29-1 to TRBJ2-3; weak D call: TRBD1 (5 bases). The germline V gene has CDR1 SQVTM and CDR2 ANQGSEA. The V end lost 6 bases, the J end lost 4 bases, and 8 bases lay between the germline ends. The CDR3 contains 11 residues. CDR3 amino acids: CSVKGSDTQYF. Written as DNA, the CDR3 is TGCAGCGTCAAGGGGTCAGATACGCAGTATTTT.

The genes are TRBV4-2 and TRBJ1-1; D not resolved. There are 14 residues in the CDR3. In germline, CDR1 is LGHNA, CDR2 YNFKEQ. V gave up 3 bases and J gave up 1 base, with 9 bases separating them. The CDR3 reads CASSHVARNTEAFF. For the CDR3, the DNA is TGTGCCAGCAGCCACGTGGCGAGGAACACTGAAGCTTTCTTT.

This clone was seen only once. The chain couples TRBV7-8 to TRBJ2-2; 9 bases agree with TRBD2. J gave up 4 bases and V 5 bases, and 5 bases lay outside the gene matches. The CDR3 has 15 residues. Looked up from germline, CDR1 is SGHVS and CDR2 is FQNEAQ. The CDR3 sequence: CASSHLAGSTGELFF. CDR3 sequence (DNA): TGTGCCAGCAGCCATCTAGCGGGAAGCACCGGGGAGCTGTTTTTT. Supplemented by reference TRBV7-8 and TRBJ2-2, the full variable domain reads GAGVSQSPRYKVAKRGQDVALRCDPISGHVSLFWYQQALGQGPEFLTYFQNEAQLDKSGLPSDRFFAERPEGSVSTLKIQRTQQEDSAVYLCASSHLAGSTGELFFGEGSRLTVL.

The rearrangement links TRBV10-3 to TRBJ2-2, with 16 bases aligning to TRBD2. From germline, CDR1 is ENHRY and CDR2 SYGVKD. Trimming removed 5 bases from V and 4 bases from J; junction bases left unmatched: 10. CDR3 length: 19 residues. The CDR3 loop reads CAISPGTSGRGSITGELFF. The CDR3 DNA is TGTGCCATCAGTCCCGGGACTAGCGGGAGGGGGTCCATCACCGGGGAGCTGTTTTTT.

This chain joins TRBV5-4 and TRBJ2-1; TRBD1 might be the D (6 bases). CDR1 is SGHNT and CDR2 is YYREEE in the germline V gene (reference sequence). The CDR3 consists of 13 residues. V was shortened by 0 bases and J by 9 bases, with 10 bases between the two germline ends. The CDR3 reads CASSLARDTEQFF. CDR3 DNA sequence: TGTGCCAGCAGCTTGGCTAGGGACACTGAGCAGTTCTTC.

This rearrangement joins TRBV9 to TRBJ1-4; TRBD1 agrees at 10 bases. The CDR3 has 15 residues. Germline CDR1 reads SGDLS; CDR2 reads YYNGEE. The V segment lost 2 bases and the J segment 7 bases; nucleotides outside the gene matches: 5. The CDR3 coding sequence is TGTGCCAGCAGCGTCGGACAGGGGGGAAGTGAAAAACTGTTTTTT. It yields the protein CASSVGQGGSEKLFF.

The chain links TRBV15 to TRBJ1-2; the D is unclear. The CDR3 sequence is 19 residues long. The germline CDR1 and CDR2 sequences are LNHNV and YYDKDF (reference sequence). V was clipped by 0 bases and J by 0 bases, with 20 bases between them. The CDR3 loop reads CATSRDYPDFAPTNYGYTF. The CDR3 DNA is TGTGCCACCAGCAGAGATTACCCCGACTTCGCTCCGACTAACTATGGCTACACCTTC.

This rearrangement joins TRBV6-5 to TRBJ1-2; perhaps TRBD1 as D (5 bases). The V gene lost 7 bases and the J gene lost 6 bases, with 15 bases spanning the gap. In germline, CDR1 is MNHEY, CDR2 SVGAGI. The CDR3 consists of 13 residues. The CDR3, as DNA: TGTGCCAGCACCGAGGGGTTAACAGATGGCTACACCTTC. Amino acids: CASTEGLTDGYTF.